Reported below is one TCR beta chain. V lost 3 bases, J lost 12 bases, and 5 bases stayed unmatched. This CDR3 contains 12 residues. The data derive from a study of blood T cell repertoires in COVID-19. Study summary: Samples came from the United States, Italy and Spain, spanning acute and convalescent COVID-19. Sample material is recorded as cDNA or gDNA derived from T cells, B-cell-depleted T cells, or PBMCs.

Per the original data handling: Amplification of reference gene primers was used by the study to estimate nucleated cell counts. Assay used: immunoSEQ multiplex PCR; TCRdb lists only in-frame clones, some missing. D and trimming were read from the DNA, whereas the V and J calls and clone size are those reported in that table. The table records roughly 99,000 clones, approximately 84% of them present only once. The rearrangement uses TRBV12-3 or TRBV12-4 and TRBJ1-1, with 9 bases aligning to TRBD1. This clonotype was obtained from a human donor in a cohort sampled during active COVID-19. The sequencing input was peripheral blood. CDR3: CASSLYRGLTFF. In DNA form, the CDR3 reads TGTGCCAGCAGTTTGTACAGGGGGCTCACTTTCTTT.